This T cell receptor beta chain is drawn from a study of cytomegalovirus exposure and HLA in healthy donors. Germline assignment: CDR1 MNHEY and CDR2 SVGAGI. The CDR3 runs to 15 residues. This PCR relied on a set of 60 Vbeta primers and 13 Jbeta primers. Clones were sequenced by immunoSEQ multiplex PCR, and TCRdb holds only the in-frame ones, with some missing. The repertoire includes over 95,000 clones, 60% to 80% of them detected once, and roughly 8% sits in the top ten. For this clone: A junction boundary mismatches the germline segment, possibly from a read error.

This chain connects TRBV6-5 to TRBJ1-2, with 9 bases that match TRBD1. The specimen was PBMCs. This receptor was identified in a female donor in good health and CMV-seronegative. CDR3 loop: CASSFQTGGIYGYAF. As DNA, the CDR3 is TGTGCCAGCAGTTTCCAGACAGGGGGTATCTATGGCTACGCCTTC.